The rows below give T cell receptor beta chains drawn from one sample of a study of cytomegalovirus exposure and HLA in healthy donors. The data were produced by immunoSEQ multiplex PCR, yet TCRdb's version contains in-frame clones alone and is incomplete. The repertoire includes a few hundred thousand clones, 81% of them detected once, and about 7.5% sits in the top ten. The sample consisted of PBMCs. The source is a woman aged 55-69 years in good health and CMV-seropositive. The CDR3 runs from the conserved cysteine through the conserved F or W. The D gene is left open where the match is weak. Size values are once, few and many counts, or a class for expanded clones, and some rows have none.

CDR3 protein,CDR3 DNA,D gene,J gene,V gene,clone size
CASSYPRGSSGIYEQYF,TGTGCCAGCAGTTACCCCCGCGGGAGTAGCGGTATCTACGAGCAGTACTTC,TRBD2,TRBJ2-7,TRBV27,NA
CASSLDAAPLLYGYTF,TGTGCCAGCAGCTTGGACGCGGCCCCGCTCCTTTATGGCTACACCTTC,NA,TRBJ1-2,TRBV5-4,NA
CASRGGSYNEQFF,TGTGCCAGCAGAGGGGGCTCCTACAATGAGCAGTTCTTC,NA,TRBJ2-1,TRBV28,few
CASSLGASSYNEQFF,TGTGCCAGCAGCTTAGGAGCTTCATCCTACAATGAGCAGTTCTTC,NA,TRBJ2-1,TRBV7-2,NA
CASSLAGSKNEQYF,TGCGCCAGCAGCTTGGCCGGGAGTAAGAACGAGCAGTACTTC,NA,TRBJ2-7,TRBV5-1,few
CASSEQGGNEAFF,TGTGCCAGCAGTGAACAGGGAGGGAATGAAGCTTTCTTT,NA,TRBJ1-1,TRBV25-1,NA
CASSSGHQDNSPLHF,TGCGCCAGCAGCTCAGGGCATCAAGATAATTCACCCCTCCACTTT,NA,TRBJ1-6,TRBV5-1,NA
CATRTSGNYEQYF,TGTGCCACGCGGACTAGCGGAAACTACGAGCAGTACTTC,TRBD2,TRBJ2-7,TRBV2,NA
CASSERGGLAKNIQYF,TGTGCCAGCAGTGAACGTGGCGGACTAGCCAAAAACATTCAGTACTTC,NA,TRBJ2-4,TRBV6-1,NA
CASSSAGGNEQFF,TGTGCCAGCAGCTCGGCGGGAGGTAATGAGCAGTTCTTC,TRBD2,TRBJ2-1,TRBV11-2,NA
CVSSLDAGVNEQFF,TGCGTCAGCAGCTTGGATGCGGGAGTAAATGAGCAGTTCTTC,TRBD2,TRBJ2-1,TRBV5-1,NA
CASARQPTDEQFF,TGCGCCAGCGCGAGACAGCCCACGGATGAGCAGTTCTTC,NA,TRBJ2-1,TRBV10-1,NA
CASSQGQGRQPQHF,TGCGCCAGCAGCCAAGGACAGGGGAGGCAGCCCCAGCATTTT,TRBD1,TRBJ1-5,TRBV4-1,NA